This T cell receptor beta chain was captured in a study of T cell repertoires and Cas9 in healthy adults. About the research overall: Characterization of SpCas9-reactive CD4 and CD8 T cells covered multi-effector potency, cytotoxicity and lineage.

Concerning this clone: Its antigen is unknown.

TCRdb's table, derived via immunoSEQ multiplex PCR, lists solely in-frame clones and lacks some. Among tens of thousands of clones listed, under 95% were seen once. In germline, CDR1 is SGHKS, CDR2 YYEKEE (reference sequence). The CDR3 has 14 amino acids. V lost 7 bases, J lost 3 bases, and 17 bases lay in between. Study-wide points: SpCas9-reactive effector T cells were reportedly restrained in vitro by SpCas9-reactive regulatory T cells.

The origin of this receptor is a human donor in good health. V gene TRBV5-5 combines with J gene TRBJ2-7, with D tentatively TRBD1 (6 bases). Source material: CD4+ effector T cells (CD127+, CD25-, CD137-, CD154-) from PBMCs; culture status not recorded. CDR3 sequence reads: CASSPPGQDYEQYV. CDR3 sequence (DNA): TGTGCCAGCTCCCCACCGGGACAAGACTACGAGCAGTACGTC.